This TCR beta chain was profiled in a study of cytomegalovirus exposure and HLA in healthy donors (dated by TCRdb to about 2017). For the study in its entirety: In an earlier analysis of under 750 of the donors, 276 Gb of sequence data and about 110 million unique TCR beta sequences from about 179 million T cells were reported. A later genetic analysis took genome-wide SNP genotypes for 398 of the 666 donors and used that subset as a discovery cohort. High-throughput TCR immunosequencing, statistical association of individual TCRs with disease status, and machine learning were combined to predict cytomegalovirus infection status. Alongside the repertoire data, information on donor age, sex, ethnicity and CMV serostatus was compiled. Among about 410 genotyped donors of the cohort, an average of approximately 240,000 unique TCR beta nucleotide sequences was sequenced per donor, of which 15% to 20% were non-productive. An early release that covered about 600 HLA-typed donors contained approximately 300 gigabases of sequencing data and tens of millions of unique TCR sequences. Rather than drawing on any new phenotypic data, the later analysis identified candidate immune exposures from TCR beta sequences and the way those sequences occurred across donors. Class I and class II HLA loci were covered by the typing at four-digit resolution. To study patterns of TCR occurrence, a later analysis re-analyzed previously published TCR beta repertoires from 700 or so donors and added high-resolution HLA genotyping. Along with the roughly 670-subject first cohort, a separate validation cohort of more than 90 different subjects was used. Because of strong linkage in the cohort, five DR-DQ haplotypes were treated as single units for association and clustering. An earlier analysis of around 580 of the donors used high-throughput TCR beta sequencing to judge whether each TCR beta V gene segment behaved as functional or pseudogenic. The number of donors typed differed by locus, with about 620-630 for A, B, C, DRB1 and DQB1, around 560 for DQA1, some 570 for DPA1, and 450 to 480 for DPB1. Every repertoire in the discovery cohort had been generated on one and the same sequencing platform. The study was designed to test whether signatures of past pathogen exposure could be identified by cataloging public T cell receptors. The genetic ancestry cluster associated with self-reported Caucasian donors included over 80% of the 398 genotyped donors. Using immunosequencing, the study profiled T cell repertoires from approximately 700 subjects and related those repertoires to cytomegalovirus serostatus. Beyond this particular receptor, the publication reports: Linkage disequilibrium might explain the correlated functional status among segregating V segments, but an unknown experimental factor could not be excluded. In a later genetic analysis, fewer N-insertions in productive TCRs were reported among donors in an Asian-associated ancestry cluster than the roughly 700-donor mean. A later analysis associated about 17,000 TCR beta sequences with specific HLA alleles at a false discovery rate of 0.05. A later analysis found that HLA-associated TCR beta chains were more clonally expanded and had lower generation probabilities than equally common non-associated chains. A cluster of highly shared sequence variants was judged likely to be a technical artifact of the sequencing pipeline. A further reported finding was that TCR beta sequences accurately predicted the HLA-A and HLA-B alleles for most subjects in the first cohort. V-gene and J-gene trimming of TCR beta chains was associated with a missense DCLRE1C variant in a later genetic analysis, and the association was replicated in an independent cohort. In both the original and validation cohorts, the classifier was reported to diagnose cytomegalovirus status with high specificity and sensitivity. According to a later analysis, parvovirus B19, influenza, CMV and Epstein-Barr virus appeared linked to several top co-occurrence clusters. Some IMGT-functional V segments, including TRBV6-2 and TRBV6-3, could not be distinguished by the 87-base-pair reads and were therefore excluded. A few of the identified cytomegalovirus-associated TCR beta chains were confirmed in vitro to be specific for cytomegalovirus antigens. In a later analysis, most CMV-associated TCR beta chains were found to appear HLA-restricted, with HLA associations seemingly driven largely by CMV exposure. Because counts were too low, fewer than 20 rarely observed V segments, including chromosome 9 orphons, were excluded from the earlier analysis of 500 to 700 of the donors. For the cohort, immune exposure information was limited to CMV serostatus. Strong co-occurrence of HLA alleles, especially DR and DQ, made assigning TCR associations to individual alleles difficult. While some public TCRs were present in many individuals, most TCR sequences turned up only very rarely across donors. The study gave a list of 150 to 200 TCR beta chains associated with cytomegalovirus. An earlier analysis of some 590 of the donors showed that most TCR beta V segments appeared in productive rearrangements either about 90% or about 30% of the time, which broadly matched IMGT annotations. The authors suggested that the approach could potentially be extended to other disease states and immunological phenotypes. This cohort had only TCR beta chains sequenced, and the lack of alpha or paired-chain data limited which features could be detected. According to a later analysis, TCR association rates differed among HLA loci, with DRB1 alleles showing the most associated TCRs and HLA-C alleles showing the fewest. HLA typing was unavailable for some donors at each locus, so association tests used only the typed subset. The presence/absence analyses assumed that sequencing depth was roughly uniform across donors, and that assumption may not be true.

As regards this clone: The antigen this receptor binds is unknown. The sample holds no much larger clone one base away, and base qualities are not on file.

The cohort consisted of 666 healthy bone marrow donors. All cohort members were sampled while nominally healthy, although unrecorded immune exposures were likely present. The donor was CMV seronegative and belonged to the group of approximately 320 seronegative cohort members. Each donor provided a peripheral blood sample, and peripheral blood mononuclear cells were used for TCR beta sequencing. The Qiagen DNeasy Blood Extraction Kit was used to extract genomic DNA from the blood cell samples. The germline V gene (reference sequence) sets CDR1 to SGHNT and CDR2 to YYREEE. At the junction V is shortened by 2 bases and J by 2 bases; bases outside the gene matches: 6. The CDR3 covers 15 residues, taking in both the cysteine and the phenylalanine. Solely the CDR3 DNA is kept, with 45 bases framed from the first base. The library came from the immunoSEQ multiplex PCR assay. The multiplex PCR relied on a mix of 60 forward primers for TCR Vbeta segments and 13 reverse primers for TCR Jbeta segments. The CDR3 region of rearranged TCR beta genes was amplified from genomic DNA by a multiplex PCR assay. The amplified TCR beta libraries were sequenced on the Illumina HiSeq System as 87-base-pair reads. Under the source paper's analysis protocol: A later analysis tallied roughly 76 million unique TCR beta chains across the 640 or so repertoires, and some 12 million of those chains were shared by two or more donors. Raw reads were error-corrected and collapsed into unique sequences by a nearest-neighbor algorithm in which closely related sequences were merged to remove PCR and sequencing errors. Alignment of CDR3 sequences to IMGT reference sequences was used to assign V, D and J gene segments. For a sequence to be retained, a match of at least six nucleotides to both a V gene segment and a J gene segment was required. Rearrangements were called productive when the CDR3 lacked stop codons and stayed in frame with V and J; all others were non-productive. Following IMGT convention, CDR3 was defined as the stretch from the second conserved V-encoded cysteine to the conserved J-encoded phenylalanine. The earlier analysis of roughly 590 of the donors excluded sequences that lacked an unambiguous match to a single V gene segment. In an earlier analysis of around 600 of the donors, V segments were called functional above 56.7% productive rearrangements and were called segregating when the between-donor standard deviation exceeded 5%. A statistical classification framework was built to diagnose cytomegalovirus status from the catalog of TCR beta chain sequences. In a later analysis, V and J genes were assigned by comparing TCR nucleotide sequences against IMGT/GENE-DB human TR gene sequences. Using the TCRdist pipeline, a later analysis assigned CDR3 sequences along with most-parsimonious VDJ recombination scenarios. In a later analysis, every TCR beta chain was defined by the combination of its CDR3 amino acid sequence and its V-gene family, and reads without a unique V-gene family were dropped. As a way to deal with suspected cross-contamination and a sequencing artifact, a later analysis dropped 450 to 700 nucleotide sequences that were highly shared and had low generation probability. In a later analysis, a clonal expansion index for each public chain was calculated from normalized within-repertoire ranks of inferred template counts. In a later analysis, generation probabilities were computed with a VDJ recombination model fitted to out-of-frame rearrangements, and the resulting probabilities were checked against IGoR. In a later analysis, TCR-TCR, TCR-HLA and TCR-CMV co-occurrence was scored with hypergeometric tests, and a repertoire-size bias correction was applied to TCR pairs. False discovery rates were estimated in a later analysis by permuting HLA or CMV assignments 20 times. In a later analysis, co-occurring TCRs were grouped using DBSCAN, and TCRdist sequence similarity was added for clustering within HLA-allele-positive subsets. Repertoires with fewer than 30,000 or more than 120,000 public chains were left out of co-occurrence clustering, as were five repertoires with anomalous nucleotide sharing. TCRdb holds this immuneACCESS table with in-frame rearrangements only. Some clones are missing; in checked studies, unresolved V genes explain under half, and the rest has no known cause. V and J calls and clone size are those listed in that table; D and trimming were worked out from the DNA. A total of over 130,000 clones appear in this sample, approximately 80% of them only once. The ten largest clones add up to around 2.5% of the sample.

This receptor was obtained from a man between 50 and 59 years old in good health and CMV-seronegative. The chain employs TRBV5-4 and TRBJ2-7, with 8 junctional bases fitting TRBD1. Sequencing was done on a sample of PBMCs. The CDR3: CASSFGRGPTYEQYF. The DNA is as follows: TGTGCCAGCAGCTTCGGCAGGGGGCCAACCTACGAGCAGTACTTC. Outside the CDR3, residues come from the reference TRBV5-4 and TRBJ2-7 proteins, so the full variable domain is: ETGVTQSPTHLIKTRGQQVTLRCSSQSGHNTVSWYQQALGQGPQFIFQYYREEENGRGNFPPRFSGLQFPNYSSELNVNALELDDSALYLCASSFGRGPTYEQYFGPGTRLTVT.